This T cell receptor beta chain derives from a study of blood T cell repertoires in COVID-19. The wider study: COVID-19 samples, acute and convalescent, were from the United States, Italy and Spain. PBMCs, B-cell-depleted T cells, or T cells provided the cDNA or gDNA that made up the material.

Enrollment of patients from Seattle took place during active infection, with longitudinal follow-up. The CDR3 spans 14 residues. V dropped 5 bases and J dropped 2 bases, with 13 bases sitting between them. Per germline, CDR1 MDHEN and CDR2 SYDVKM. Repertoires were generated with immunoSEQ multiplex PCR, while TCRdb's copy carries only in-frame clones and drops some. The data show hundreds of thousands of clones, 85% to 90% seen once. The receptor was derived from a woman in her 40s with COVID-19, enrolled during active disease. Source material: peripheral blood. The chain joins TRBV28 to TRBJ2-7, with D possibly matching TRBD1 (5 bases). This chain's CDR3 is CASSNPGWAYEQYF. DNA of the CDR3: TGTGCCAGCAGTAATCCAGGGTGGGCCTACGAGCAGTACTTC.